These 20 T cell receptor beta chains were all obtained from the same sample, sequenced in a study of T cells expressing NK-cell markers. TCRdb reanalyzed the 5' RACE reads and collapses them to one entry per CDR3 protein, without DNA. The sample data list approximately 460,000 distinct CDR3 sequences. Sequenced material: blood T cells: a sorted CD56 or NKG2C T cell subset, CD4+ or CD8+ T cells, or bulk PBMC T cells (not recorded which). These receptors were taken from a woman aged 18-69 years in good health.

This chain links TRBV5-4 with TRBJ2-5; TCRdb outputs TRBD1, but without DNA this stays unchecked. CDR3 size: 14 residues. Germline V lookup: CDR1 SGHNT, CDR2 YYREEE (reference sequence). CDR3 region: CASSLGDREETQYF.

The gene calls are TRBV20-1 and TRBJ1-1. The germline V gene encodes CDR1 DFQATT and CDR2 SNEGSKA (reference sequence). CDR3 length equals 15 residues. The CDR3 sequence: CSATPDFSQNTEAFF.

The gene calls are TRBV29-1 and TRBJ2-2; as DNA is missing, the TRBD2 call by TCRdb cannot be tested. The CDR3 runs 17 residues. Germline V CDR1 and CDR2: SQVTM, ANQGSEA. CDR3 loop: CSVRGSSDPANTGELFF.

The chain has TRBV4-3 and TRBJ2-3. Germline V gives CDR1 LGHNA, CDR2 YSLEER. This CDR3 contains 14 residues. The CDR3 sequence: CASSRRTSTDTQYF.

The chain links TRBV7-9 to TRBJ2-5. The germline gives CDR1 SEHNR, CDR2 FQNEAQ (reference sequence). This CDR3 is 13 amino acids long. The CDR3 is CASSPPTQETQYF.

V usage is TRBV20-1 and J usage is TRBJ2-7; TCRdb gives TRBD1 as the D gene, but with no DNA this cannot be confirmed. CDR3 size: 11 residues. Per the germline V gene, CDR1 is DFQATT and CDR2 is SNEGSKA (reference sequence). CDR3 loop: CSASRGYEQYF.

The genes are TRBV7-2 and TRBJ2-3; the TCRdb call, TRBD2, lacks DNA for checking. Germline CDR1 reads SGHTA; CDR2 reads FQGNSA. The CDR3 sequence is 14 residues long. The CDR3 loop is CASSSTRVTDTQYF.

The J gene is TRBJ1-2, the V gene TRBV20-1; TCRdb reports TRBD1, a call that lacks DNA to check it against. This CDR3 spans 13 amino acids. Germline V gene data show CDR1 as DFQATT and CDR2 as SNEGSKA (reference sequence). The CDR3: CSAREQGRYGYTF.

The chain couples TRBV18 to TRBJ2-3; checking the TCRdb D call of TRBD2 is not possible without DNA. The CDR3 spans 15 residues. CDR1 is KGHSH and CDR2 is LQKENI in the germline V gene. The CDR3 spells CASSPSLAGTDTQYF. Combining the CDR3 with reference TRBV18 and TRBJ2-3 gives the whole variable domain NAGVMQNPRHLVRRRGQEARLRCSPMKGHSHVYWYRQLPEEGLKFMVYLQKENIIDESGMPKERFSAEFPKEGPSILRIQQVVRGDSAAYFCASSPSLAGTDTQYFGPGTRLTVL.

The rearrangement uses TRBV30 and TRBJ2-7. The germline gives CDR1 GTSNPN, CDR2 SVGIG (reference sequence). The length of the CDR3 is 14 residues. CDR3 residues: CAWSVPGRSYEQYF.

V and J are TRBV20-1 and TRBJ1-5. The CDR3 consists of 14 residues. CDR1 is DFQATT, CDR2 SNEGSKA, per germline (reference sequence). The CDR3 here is CSAQRKLSNQPQHF.

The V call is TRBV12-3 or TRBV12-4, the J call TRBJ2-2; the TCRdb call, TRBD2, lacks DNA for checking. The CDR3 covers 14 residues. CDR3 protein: CASSFAMRAGELFF.

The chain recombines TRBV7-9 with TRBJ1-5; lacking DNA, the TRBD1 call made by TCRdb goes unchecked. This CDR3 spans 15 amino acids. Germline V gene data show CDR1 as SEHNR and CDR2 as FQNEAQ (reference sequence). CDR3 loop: CASSPTDRSNQPQHF.

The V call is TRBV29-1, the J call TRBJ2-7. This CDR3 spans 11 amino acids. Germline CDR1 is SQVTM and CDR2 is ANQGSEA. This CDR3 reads CSATEWYEQYF.

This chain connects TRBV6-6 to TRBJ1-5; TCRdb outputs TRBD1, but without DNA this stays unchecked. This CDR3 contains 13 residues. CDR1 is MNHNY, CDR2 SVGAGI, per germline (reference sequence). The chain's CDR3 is CASSTGDTQPQHF.

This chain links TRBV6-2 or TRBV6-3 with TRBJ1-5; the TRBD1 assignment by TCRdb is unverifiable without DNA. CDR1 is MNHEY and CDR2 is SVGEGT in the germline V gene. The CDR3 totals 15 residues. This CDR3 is CASSYSGQGGQPQHF.

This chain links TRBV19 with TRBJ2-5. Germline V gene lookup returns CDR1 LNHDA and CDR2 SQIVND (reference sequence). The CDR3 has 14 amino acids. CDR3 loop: CASSMSTAQETQYF.

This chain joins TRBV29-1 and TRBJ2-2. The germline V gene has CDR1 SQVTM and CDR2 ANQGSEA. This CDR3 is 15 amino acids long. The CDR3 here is CSVTSHLANTGELFF.

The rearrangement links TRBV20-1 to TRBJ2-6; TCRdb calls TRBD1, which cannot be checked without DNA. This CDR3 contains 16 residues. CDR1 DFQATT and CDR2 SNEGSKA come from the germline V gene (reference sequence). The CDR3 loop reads CSARPGPTSGANVLTF.

The CDR3: CSVEGGVLNTEAFF. The chain uses TRBV29-1 and TRBJ1-1; TCRdb picks TRBD1, but there is no DNA to check that call. The germline gives CDR1 SQVTM, CDR2 ANQGSEA. The CDR3 is 14 residues long.